The 5 T cell receptor beta chains reported below all come from one sample, sequenced in a study of Graves' ophthalmopathy and Graves' hyperthyroidism. The authors amplified TCR beta CDR3 regions, and they did so from RNA transcripts for repertoire sequencing. HTBI primers primed a first-round RT-PCR, and a second-round multiplex PCR followed. Each CDR3 protein is one row after TCRdb ran MiXCR on the multiplex PCR reads. The sample holds just over 400,000 distinct CDR3 sequences, 20% to 25% seen once. Source material: peripheral blood. The receptor set was obtained from a woman in her late teens or twenties with stable Graves' hyperthyroidism.

This clonotype was observed many times. The CDR3 loop reads CATERDLTYEQYF. The CDR3 coding sequence is TGTGCCACCGAGCGGGATCTCACCTACGAGCAGTACTTC. The chain recombines TRBV10-3 with TRBJ2-7, with 7 positions matching TRBD2. CDR3 size: 13 residues. Per the germline V gene, CDR1 is ENHRY and CDR2 is SYGVKD. The J segment lost 2 bases and the V segment lost 10 bases, leaving 8 bases of the junction unmatched.

This rearrangement joins TRBV27 to TRBJ2-2; D might be TRBD1 (6 bases). The CDR3 totals 15 residues. The V end was cut by 4 bases, the J end by 5 bases, with 14 bases between. Germline V gives CDR1 MNHEY, CDR2 SMNVEV (reference sequence). The CDR3 reads CASSSNRVGTGELFF. CDR3 in DNA: TGTGCCAGCAGTTCCAACAGGGTTGGGACCGGGGAGCTGTTTTTT.

A word on this clonotype: One junction end does not reproduce the germline sequence, and a read error may be involved. The rearrangement uses TRBV5-1 and TRBJ2-5, with 8 bases that match TRBD1. Germline lookup yields CDR1 SGHRS and CDR2 YFSETQ. This CDR3 region has 14 residues. CDR3 in amino acids: CASSPGTGQETLYF. The CDR3 DNA reads as TGCGCCAGCAGCCCCGGGACAGGCCAAGAGACCCTGTACTTC.

This clonotype was seen at least ten times. The rearrangement uses TRBV12-3 or TRBV12-4 and TRBJ2-2; perhaps D is TRBD1 or TRBD2 (7 bases each). The CDR3 is 16 residues long. With 8 bases removed from V and 7 bases from J, the gap between germline ends came to 23 bases. CDR3 in DNA: TGTGCCAGCGGAGAGACAGGGTCTAGCGGAGGCGGGGAGCTGTTTTTT. Its translation: CASGETGSSGGGELFF.

This chain joins TRBV20-1 and TRBJ2-7; TRBD2 is a possible D gene (5 bases). V was trimmed by 1 base and J by 1 base, leaving 8 bases between them. The CDR3 contains 13 residues. Per the germline V gene, CDR1 is DFQATT and CDR2 is SNEGSKA (reference sequence). This CDR3 reads CSARAGRSYEQYF. The CDR3 bases are TGCAGTGCTAGAGCGGGGAGATCCTACGAGCAGTACTTC.